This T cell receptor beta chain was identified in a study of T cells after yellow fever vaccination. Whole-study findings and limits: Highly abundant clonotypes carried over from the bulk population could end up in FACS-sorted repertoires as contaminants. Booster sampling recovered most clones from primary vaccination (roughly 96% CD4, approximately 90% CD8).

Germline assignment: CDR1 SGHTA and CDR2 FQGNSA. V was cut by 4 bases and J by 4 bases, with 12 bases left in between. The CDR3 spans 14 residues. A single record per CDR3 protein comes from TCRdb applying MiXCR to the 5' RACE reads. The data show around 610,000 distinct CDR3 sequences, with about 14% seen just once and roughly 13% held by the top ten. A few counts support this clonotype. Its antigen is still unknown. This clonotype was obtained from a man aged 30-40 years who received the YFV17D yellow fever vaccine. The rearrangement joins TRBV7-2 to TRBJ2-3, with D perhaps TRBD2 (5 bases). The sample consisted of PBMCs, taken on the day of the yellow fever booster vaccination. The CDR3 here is CASSSGIEADTQYF. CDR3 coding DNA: TGTGCCAGCAGCTCGGGGATTGAGGCAGATACGCAGTATTTT.